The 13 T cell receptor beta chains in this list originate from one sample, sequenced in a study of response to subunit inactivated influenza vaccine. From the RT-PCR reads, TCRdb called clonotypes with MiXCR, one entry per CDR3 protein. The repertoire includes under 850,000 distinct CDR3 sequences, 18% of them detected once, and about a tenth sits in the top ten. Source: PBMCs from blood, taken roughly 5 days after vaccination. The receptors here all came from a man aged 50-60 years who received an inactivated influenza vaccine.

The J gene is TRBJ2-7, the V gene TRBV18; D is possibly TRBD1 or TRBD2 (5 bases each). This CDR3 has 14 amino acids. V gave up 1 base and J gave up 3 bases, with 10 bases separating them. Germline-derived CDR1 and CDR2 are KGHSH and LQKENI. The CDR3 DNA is TGTGCCAGCTCACCACGAGGGGTGGGCTACGAGCAGTACTTC. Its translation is CASSPRGVGYEQYF.

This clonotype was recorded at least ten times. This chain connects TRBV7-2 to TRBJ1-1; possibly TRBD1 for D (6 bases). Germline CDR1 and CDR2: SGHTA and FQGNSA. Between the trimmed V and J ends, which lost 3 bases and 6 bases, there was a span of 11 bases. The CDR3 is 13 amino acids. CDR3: CASSFGTRAEAFF. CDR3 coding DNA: TGTGCCAGCAGCTTCGGGACAAGGGCTGAAGCTTTCTTT. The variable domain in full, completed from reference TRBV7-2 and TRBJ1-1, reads GAGVSQSPSNKVTEKGKDVELRCDPISGHTALYWYRQSLGQGLEFLIYFQGNSAPDKSGLPSDRFSAERTGGSVSTLTIQRTQQEDSAVYLCASSFGTRAEAFFGQGTRLTVV.

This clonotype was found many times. The CDR3 sequence is CASSLVAAKDEQYF. CDR3 DNA: TGTGCCAGCAGCTTAGTTGCCGCTAAGGACGAGCAGTACTTC. The chain has TRBV7-2 and TRBJ2-7; no definite D call. The CDR3 spans 14 residues. Trimming removed 1 base at V and 5 bases at J, with 12 bases between. Germline assignment: CDR1 SGHTA and CDR2 FQGNSA.

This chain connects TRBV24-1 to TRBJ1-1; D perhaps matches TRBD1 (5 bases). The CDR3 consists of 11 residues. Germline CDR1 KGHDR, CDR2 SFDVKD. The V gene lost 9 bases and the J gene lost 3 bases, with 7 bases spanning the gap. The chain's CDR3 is CATRDDTEAFF. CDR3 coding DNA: TGTGCCACCCGGGACGACACTGAAGCTTTCTTT.

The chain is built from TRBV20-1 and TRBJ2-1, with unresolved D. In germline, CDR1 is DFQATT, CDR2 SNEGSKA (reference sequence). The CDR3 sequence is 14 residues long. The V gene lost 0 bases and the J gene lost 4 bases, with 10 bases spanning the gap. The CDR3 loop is CSARDQSMYNEQFF. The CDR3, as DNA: TGCAGTGCTAGAGATCAGTCAATGTACAATGAGCAGTTCTTC.

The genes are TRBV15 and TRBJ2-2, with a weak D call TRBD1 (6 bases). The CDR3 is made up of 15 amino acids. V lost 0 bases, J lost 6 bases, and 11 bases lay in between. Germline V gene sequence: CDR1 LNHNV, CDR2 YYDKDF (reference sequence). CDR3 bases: TGTGCCACCAGCAGAGATTACAGGGAACCCGGGGAGCTGTTTTTT. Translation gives CATSRDYREPGELFF.

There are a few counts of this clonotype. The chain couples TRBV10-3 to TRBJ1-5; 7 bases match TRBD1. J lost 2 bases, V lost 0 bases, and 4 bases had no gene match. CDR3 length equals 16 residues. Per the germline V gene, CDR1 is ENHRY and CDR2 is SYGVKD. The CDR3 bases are TGTGCCATCAGTGAGTCAGGGGGCCTAGGCAATCAGCCCCAGCATTTT. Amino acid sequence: CAISESGGLGNQPQHF.

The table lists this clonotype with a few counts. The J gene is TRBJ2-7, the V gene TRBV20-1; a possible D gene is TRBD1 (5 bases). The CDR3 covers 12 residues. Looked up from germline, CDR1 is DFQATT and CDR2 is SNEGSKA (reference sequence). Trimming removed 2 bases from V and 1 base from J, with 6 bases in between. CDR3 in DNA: TGCAGTGCTAGATACAGGTCCTACGAGCAGTACTTC. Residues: CSARYRSYEQYF.

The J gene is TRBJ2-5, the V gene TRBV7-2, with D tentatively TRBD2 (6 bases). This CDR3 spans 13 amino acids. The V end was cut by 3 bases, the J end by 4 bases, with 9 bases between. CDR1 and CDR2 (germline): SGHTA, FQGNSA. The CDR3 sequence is CASSFKRVETQYF. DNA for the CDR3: TGTGCCAGCAGCTTTAAGCGGGTAGAGACCCAGTACTTC. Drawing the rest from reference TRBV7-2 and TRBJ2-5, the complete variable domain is GAGVSQSPSNKVTEKGKDVELRCDPISGHTALYWYRQSLGQGLEFLIYFQGNSAPDKSGLPSDRFSAERTGGSVSTLTIQRTQQEDSAVYLCASSFKRVETQYFGPGTRLLVL.

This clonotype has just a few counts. CDR3 bases: TGTGCCATCAGTGACAGGGGAGTCGAGGGTAGGGGGCATAACAATGAGCAGTTCTTC. Residues: CAISDRGVEGRGHNNEQFF. This rearrangement joins TRBV10-3 to TRBJ2-1; TRBD1 agrees at 7 bases. J lost 5 bases, V lost 3 bases, and 19 bases had no gene match. The CDR3 loop spans 19 amino acids. CDR1 is ENHRY and CDR2 is SYGVKD in the germline V gene.

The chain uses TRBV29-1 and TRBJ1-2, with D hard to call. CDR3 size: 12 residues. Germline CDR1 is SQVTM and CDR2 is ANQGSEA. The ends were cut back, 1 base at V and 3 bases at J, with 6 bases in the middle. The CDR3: CSVEGEYYGYTF. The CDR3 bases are TGCAGCGTTGAAGGGGAATACTATGGCTACACCTTC.

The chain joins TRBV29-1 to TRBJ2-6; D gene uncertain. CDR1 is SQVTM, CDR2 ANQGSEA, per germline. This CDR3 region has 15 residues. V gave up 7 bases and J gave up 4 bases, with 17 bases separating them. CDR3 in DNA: TGCAGCGCCCGTGCGGTTAGAGCCGGGGCCAACGTCCTGACTTTC. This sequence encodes CSARAVRAGANVLTF. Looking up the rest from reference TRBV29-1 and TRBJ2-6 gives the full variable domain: SAVISQKPSRDICQRGTSLTIQCQVDSQVTMMFWYRQQPGQSLTLIATANQGSEATYESGFVIDKFPISRPNLTFSTLTVSNMSPEDSSIYLCSARAVRAGANVLTFGAGSRLTVL.

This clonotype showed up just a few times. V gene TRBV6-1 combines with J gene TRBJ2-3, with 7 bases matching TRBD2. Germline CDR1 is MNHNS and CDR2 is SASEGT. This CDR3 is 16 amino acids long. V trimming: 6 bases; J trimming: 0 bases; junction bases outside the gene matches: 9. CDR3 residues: CASRSAGVRSTDTQYF. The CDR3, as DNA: TGTGCCAGCAGAAGCGCGGGGGTCCGTAGCACAGATACGCAGTATTTT.